This T cell receptor beta chain was retrieved from a study of post-analysis software for immune sequencing data. About the study: Disease courses included relapsing-remitting, secondary progressive and progressive-relapsing multiple sclerosis.

Study-level results: F measure showed strong co-clustering of same-batch samples.

This clonotype has just a few counts. Antigen specificity is unknown. Unique molecular identifiers were built into the TCR beta cDNA libraries. Researchers reported 400,000 to 550,000 cDNA molecules coming from roughly 1 to 10 million T cells. One entry per CDR3 protein, called by TCRdb with MiXCR from the PCR reads. The top ten clones hold around 4.8% of a sample with some 260,000 distinct CDR3 sequences, just over 35% of them seen once. Material for sequencing was blood. The clonotype was recovered from a girl aged 10 to 17 with multiple sclerosis.

This chain's CDR3 is CASSLLPQAEGYTF. The CDR3 DNA follows: TGTGCCAGCAGTTTACTCCCACAGGCGGAGGGCTACACCTTC. The chain couples TRBV27 to TRBJ1-2; D is perhaps TRBD1 (5 bases). The germline gives CDR1 MNHEY, CDR2 SMNVEV (reference sequence). The CDR3 sequence is 14 residues long. V lost 2 bases and J lost 8, with 15 bases in between.